Below, 27 T cell receptor beta chains from the same sample are listed, as sequenced in a study of long-term antiretroviral therapy in people with HIV. The assay used was immunoSEQ (version v3.0), run at survey level. Data came from immunoSEQ multiplex PCR; TCRdb stores just in-frame clones and leaves some out. The table shows about 29,000 clones, with around 96% occurring only once. Sequences were derived from unsorted PBMCs, sampled 5.3 years after starting antiretroviral therapy. These receptors all come from a man in his thirties or forties with HIV.

This clone was seen only once. The chain joins TRBV29-1 to TRBJ2-3, with 9 nucleotides matching TRBD1. The CDR3 is 12 residues long. The germline CDR1 and CDR2 sequences are SQVTM and ANQGSEA. The junction had 2 bases not matched to a gene; V was cut back by 7 bases and J by 3 bases. CDR3 sequence (DNA): TGCAGCGCCGGGACAGGGACAGATACGCAGTATTTT. Translated, it gives CSAGTGTDTQYF.

The rearrangement uses TRBV27 and TRBJ2-7; 8 positions match TRBD1. The length of the CDR3 is 15 residues. With V trimmed by 8 bases and J by 3 bases, 12 bases remained unmatched. Germline V lookup: CDR1 MNHEY, CDR2 SMNVEV (reference sequence). The CDR3 DNA reads as TGTGCCAGCGGCGACCGGACAGGGAAAATCTACGAGCAGTACTTC. The encoded protein is CASGDRTGKIYEQYF.

The rearrangement uses TRBV29-1 and TRBJ1-1; 9 nucleotides align to TRBD1. The CDR3 runs to 14 residues. Trimming removed 4 bases from V and 0 bases from J; junction bases left unmatched: 3. Germline CDR1 reads SQVTM; CDR2 reads ANQGSEA. The CDR3 region is CSVGTGAMNTEAFF. The CDR3 nucleotides are TGCAGCGTTGGGACAGGGGCGATGAACACTGAAGCTTTCTTT.

The genes are TRBV10-3 and TRBJ1-2; TRBD1 is a possible D gene (6 bases). This CDR3 is 14 amino acids long. Germline lookup yields CDR1 ENHRY and CDR2 SYGVKD. Trimming removed 2 bases from V and 1 base from J, with 8 bases in between. The CDR3 spells CAISERTDNYGYTF. In nucleotides, the CDR3 is TGTGCCATCAGTGAGAGGACAGATAACTATGGCTACACCTTC.

V is TRBV5-1 and J is TRBJ1-1; maybe TRBD1 (5 bases). Germline CDR1 reads SGHRS; CDR2 reads YFSETQ. V was shortened by 3 bases and J by 1 base, with 10 bases between the two germline ends. CDR3 length: 14 residues. The CDR3 nucleotides are TGCGCCAGCAGCTCCGACAGCCGGAACACTGAAGCTTTCTTT. Protein sequence: CASSSDSRNTEAFF.

This sequence joins TRBV6-5 and TRBJ1-1; a weak D match, TRBD1 (6 bases). Trimming took off 0 bases at V and 0 bases at J, with 8 bases between the two ends. The CDR3 runs 15 residues. Germline V gene sequence: CDR1 MNHEY, CDR2 SVGAGI. The CDR3 here is CASSYSGGLNTEAFF. In DNA, the CDR3 is TGTGCCAGCAGTTACTCGGGGGGCTTGAACACTGAAGCTTTCTTT.

The chain links TRBV5-1 to TRBJ1-2, with D possibly being TRBD1 (5 bases). Trimming took off 4 bases at V and 4 bases at J, with 14 bases between the two ends. The germline V gene encodes CDR1 SGHRS and CDR2 YFSETQ. This CDR3 contains 14 residues. This CDR3 is CASSPQTEVYGYTF. CDR3 in DNA: TGCGCCAGCAGCCCACAGACAGAAGTCTATGGCTACACCTTC.

A remark on this clone: The same CDR3 can be traced to other DNA sequences in this sample. The V gene is TRBV5-6, the J gene TRBJ1-4, with D unclear. V was shortened by 0 bases and J by 0 bases, with 3 bases between the two germline ends. Per germline, CDR1 SGHDT and CDR2 YYEEEE. The CDR3 extends over 14 amino acids. For the CDR3, the DNA is TGTGCCAGCAGCTTGGTTGCAACTAATGAAAAACTGTTTTTT. Protein sequence: CASSLVATNEKLFF.

The chain recombines TRBV11-2 with TRBJ1-5; D is ambiguous. Germline lookup yields CDR1 SGHAT and CDR2 FQNNGV. Trimming took off 4 bases at V and 4 bases at J, with 8 bases between the two ends. This CDR3 has 13 amino acids. Written as DNA, the CDR3 is TGTGCCAGCAGCTCCGCGCAAAATCAGCCCCAGCATTTT. It encodes CASSSAQNQPQHF.

This chain connects TRBV7-3 to TRBJ2-1; D not resolved. The CDR3 is 17 residues long. CDR1 is SGHTA and CDR2 is FQGTGA in the germline V gene. Trimming removed 0 bases at V and 2 bases at J, with 14 bases between. The CDR3 is CASSLTMTPSPYNEQFF. The CDR3 DNA sequence: TGTGCCAGCAGCTTAACGATGACACCCTCCCCCTACAATGAGCAGTTCTTC.

The chain couples TRBV5-1 to TRBJ2-1, with 10 positions matching TRBD2. The trim removed 0 bases at V and 0 bases at J, leaving 3 bases unmatched. There are 17 residues in the CDR3. The germline gives CDR1 SGHRS, CDR2 YFSETQ. The CDR3 loop is CASSLAPSGGSYNEQFF. For the CDR3, the DNA is TGCGCCAGCAGCTTGGCGCCTAGCGGGGGCTCCTACAATGAGCAGTTCTTC.

The V and J genes are TRBV11-2 and TRBJ2-4; 9 nucleotides line up with TRBD1. J was trimmed by 8 bases and V by 5 bases; bases with no gene match: 13. Germline CDR1 is SGHAT and CDR2 is FQNNGV. The CDR3 runs 16 residues. The CDR3 is CASSKDRGSYVDIQYF. The CDR3 DNA reads TGTGCCAGCAGCAAGGACAGGGGTTCTTATGTAGACATTCAGTACTTC.

The V and J genes are TRBV6-1 and TRBJ2-7, with D hard to call. Trimming stripped 0 bases from V and 1 base from J, with 4 bases between. The length of the CDR3 is 13 residues. Per the germline V gene, CDR1 is MNHNS and CDR2 is SASEGT. The CDR3 nucleotides are TGTGCCAGCAGTGAAGCGGGTTCCTACGAGCAGTACTTC. It yields the protein CASSEAGSYEQYF.

The rearrangement uses TRBV7-9 and TRBJ1-4; the match to TRBD1 covers 11 bases. The germline V gene encodes CDR1 SEHNR and CDR2 FQNEAQ (reference sequence). This CDR3 region has 17 residues. Losses at the gene ends were 5 bases for V and 8 bases for J; bases not matched to a gene: 13. CDR3 DNA sequence: TGTGCCAGCAGCCCCTCGAAGGACAGGGGGCGACAAGAAAAACTGTTTTTT. The encoded protein is CASSPSKDRGRQEKLFF.

The J gene is TRBJ1-3, the V gene TRBV28; 12 positions match TRBD1. This CDR3 contains 15 residues. Germline V gene lookup returns CDR1 MDHEN and CDR2 SYDVKM. V shed 6 bases and J 4 bases; nucleotides not matched to a gene: 4. DNA of the CDR3: TGTGCCAGCAGACCGGGACAGGGGGCAGGAAACACCATATATTTT. Amino acids: CASRPGQGAGNTIYF.

V usage is TRBV7-2 and J usage is TRBJ2-7; D is perhaps TRBD2 (5 bases). V was shortened by 5 bases and J by 1 base, with 9 bases between the two germline ends. The CDR3 has 13 residues. Germline lookup yields CDR1 SGHTA and CDR2 FQGNSA. This chain's CDR3 is CASSPGESYEQYF. Here the CDR3 DNA reads TGTGCCAGCAGCCCCGGGGAGTCCTACGAGCAGTACTTC.

This clone was seen once. The chain joins TRBV5-4 to TRBJ2-5; D is possibly TRBD1 or TRBD2 (5 bases each). The DNA end is more similar to TRBJ2-7, so the J call may be wrong. This CDR3 is 12 amino acids long. CDR1 is SGHNT, CDR2 YYREEE, per germline (reference sequence). CDR3 protein: CASSRDRNEQYF. The CDR3 nucleotides are TGTGCCAGCAGCCGGGACCGGAACGAGCAGTACTTC.

This chain uses TRBV9 with TRBJ1-1; D remains ambiguous. The CDR3 loop spans 16 amino acids. V lost 3 bases and J 0 bases, leaving 15 bases between the germline ends. Germline V gene data show CDR1 as SGDLS and CDR2 as YYNGEE. The CDR3 sequence is CASSAGRVRMNTEAFF. The CDR3 bases are TGTGCCAGCAGCGCCGGAAGGGTTCGGATGAACACTGAAGCTTTCTTT.

The genes are TRBV6-1 and TRBJ1-2, with D hard to call. From germline, CDR1 is MNHNS and CDR2 SASEGT. Trimming shortened V by 2 bases and J by 9 bases, and 7 bases separated the two germline ends. The CDR3 length is 11 residues. The CDR3 loop reads CASSENLRYTF. In DNA, the CDR3 is TGTGCCAGCAGTGAAAATCTACGCTACACCTTC.

The chain employs TRBV29-1 and TRBJ2-7; unclear D gene. The V end was cut by 5 bases, the J end by 6 bases, with 23 bases between. This CDR3 spans 15 amino acids. The V gene's germline CDR1 is SQVTM and CDR2 ANQGSEA. CDR3 coding DNA: TGCAGCGTTTCCCGCGGCACCCACCTTGTAGGCGAGCAGTACTTC. The encoded protein is CSVSRGTHLVGEQYF.

This chain uses TRBV11-2 with TRBJ2-2, with D perhaps TRBD2 (6 bases). This CDR3 has 13 amino acids. Germline assignment: CDR1 SGHAT and CDR2 FQNNGV. V shed 5 bases and J shed 6 bases, with 10 bases lying between them. The DNA for the CDR3 is TGTGCCAGCAGCCGACGGGACTCCGGGGAGCTGTTTTTT. Translated: CASSRRDSGELFF.

The chain combines TRBV7-9 with TRBJ2-1; 13 nucleotides line up with TRBD2. Trimming at V came to 4 bases and at J to 8 bases, leaving 8 bases not matched to a gene. Germline CDR1 is SEHNR and CDR2 is FQNEAQ (reference sequence). There are 16 residues in the CDR3. CDR3 coding DNA: TGTGCCAGCAGCTCTTATGGGACTAGCGGGGTTGATGAGCAGTTCTTC. This gives the protein CASSSYGTSGVDEQFF. Using reference TRBV7-9 and TRBJ2-1 for the parts outside the CDR3, the full variable domain is DTGVSQNPRHKITKRGQNVTFRCDPISEHNRLYWYRQTLGQGPEFLTYFQNEAQLEKSRLLSDRFSAERPKGSFSTLEIQRTEQGDSAMYLCASSSYGTSGVDEQFFGPGTRLTVL.

J is TRBJ2-3 and V is TRBV2, with 8 bases aligning to TRBD1. With 2 bases clipped from V and 6 bases from J, the junction kept 10 bases outside the gene matches. The CDR3 contains 16 residues. CDR1 is SNHLY, CDR2 FYNNEI, per germline. The CDR3, as DNA: TGTGCCAGCAGTGAACGTTGGCAGGGGGCAGGGGATACGCAGTATTTT. Encoded protein: CASSERWQGAGDTQYF.

V and J are TRBV7-9 and TRBJ1-1; D possibly corresponds to TRBD1 (6 bases). Deletions cut 1 base from V and 8 bases from J, with 8 bases between. Germline loops: CDR1 SEHNR, CDR2 FQNEAQ (reference sequence). CDR3 length: 12 amino acids. This CDR3 is CASSLGDREAFF. CDR3 nucleotide sequence: TGTGCCAGCAGCTTAGGTGACAGGGAAGCTTTCTTT.

V usage is TRBV2 and J usage is TRBJ1-2, with D hard to call. The CDR3 is 15 amino acids. In germline, CDR1 is SNHLY, CDR2 FYNNEI. Trimming took 1 base from V and 3 from J, leaving 12 bases between them. Here the CDR3 DNA reads TGTGCCAGCAGTGAAGACGGCAGCAGCGACTATGGCTACACCTTC. It yields the protein CASSEDGSSDYGYTF.

The J gene is TRBJ1-2, the V gene TRBV5-6; maybe TRBD1 (6 bases). Germline V CDR1 and CDR2: SGHDT, YYEEEE. The V end lost 3 bases, the J end lost 4 bases, and 10 bases lay between the germline ends. This CDR3 region has 13 residues. CDR3 sequence reads: CASSYGQRYGYTF. The CDR3, as DNA: TGTGCCAGCAGCTATGGACAGCGCTATGGCTACACCTTC. Full variable domain (remainder filled in from reference TRBV5-6 and TRBJ1-2): DAGVTQSPTHLIKTRGQQVTLRCSPKSGHDTVSWYQQALGQGPQFIFQYYEEEERQRGNFPDRFSGHQFPNYSSELNVNALLLGDSALYLCASSYGQRYGYTFGSGTRLTVV.

There are a few counts of this clone. The V call is TRBV6-4, the J call TRBJ1-2, with 8 bases aligning to TRBD1. Germline trimming cut 6 bases from V and 4 bases from J; bases unmatched to any gene: 10. The CDR3 contains 15 residues. Per the germline V gene, CDR1 is MRHNA and CDR2 is SNTAGT. The CDR3 region has the DNA TGTGCCAGCAGCCAAAAAACAGGGGGGGCCTATGGCTACACCTTC. It yields the protein CASSQKTGGAYGYTF.